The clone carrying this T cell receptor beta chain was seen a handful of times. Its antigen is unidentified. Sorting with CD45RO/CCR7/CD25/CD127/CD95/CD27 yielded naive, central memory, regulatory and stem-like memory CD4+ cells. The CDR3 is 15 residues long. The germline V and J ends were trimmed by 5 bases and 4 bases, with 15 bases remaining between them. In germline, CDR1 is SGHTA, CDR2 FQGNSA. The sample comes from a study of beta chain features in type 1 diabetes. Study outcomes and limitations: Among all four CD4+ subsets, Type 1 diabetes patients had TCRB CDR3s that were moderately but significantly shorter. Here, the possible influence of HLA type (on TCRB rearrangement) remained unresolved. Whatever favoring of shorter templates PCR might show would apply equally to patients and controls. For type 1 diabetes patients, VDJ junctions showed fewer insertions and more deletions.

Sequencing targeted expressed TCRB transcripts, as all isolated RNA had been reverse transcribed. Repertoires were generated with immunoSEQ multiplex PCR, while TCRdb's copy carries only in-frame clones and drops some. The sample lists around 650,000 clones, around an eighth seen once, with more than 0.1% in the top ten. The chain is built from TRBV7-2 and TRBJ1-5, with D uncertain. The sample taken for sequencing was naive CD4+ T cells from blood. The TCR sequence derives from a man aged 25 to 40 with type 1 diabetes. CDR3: CASSRSTTANQPQHF. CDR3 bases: TGTGCCAGCAGCCGCTCGACGACGGCAAATCAGCCCCAGCATTTT.